These 3 T cell receptor beta chains came from one sample sequenced in a study of OX40 agonist ivuxolimab in advanced cancers. The table came from immunoSEQ multiplex PCR; TCRdb's copy has only in-frame clones and leaves some out. The repertoire holds 60,000 to 75,000 clones, with approximately 90% as singletons. Sequenced material: CD4+ or CD8+ T cells sorted from blood, taken in a trial of the OX40 agonist ivuxolimab. Receptors originate from an adult with an advanced solid tumor such as melanoma, head and neck, liver or kidney cancer.

This chain joins TRBV19 and TRBJ1-2, with 7 bases identical to TRBD1. J was trimmed by 7 bases and V by 5 bases; bases with no gene match: 7. The length of the CDR3 is 13 residues. The germline CDR1 and CDR2 sequences are LNHDA and SQIVND (reference sequence). As DNA, the CDR3 is TGTGCCAGTAGTTCAGACAGGGAAGCTGGCTACACCTTC. Translating gives CASSSDREAGYTF.

The chain uses TRBV6-1 and TRBJ2-2; 8 positions agree with TRBD1. Germline CDR1 reads MNHNS; CDR2 reads SASEGT. V was clipped by 1 base and J by 0 bases; unmatched bases: 7. The CDR3 runs to 18 residues. The DNA of the CDR3 is TGTGCCAGCAGTGAAGTTGTGACAGGGGTATCGAACACCGGGGAGCTGTTTTTT. Amino acids: CASSEVVTGVSNTGELFF.

The chain carries TRBV19 and TRBJ1-1; maybe TRBD1 (6 bases). V was trimmed by 1 base and J by 1 base, leaving 10 bases between them. Germline V gives CDR1 LNHDA, CDR2 SQIVND (reference sequence). CDR3 length: 15 amino acids. This CDR3 reads CASSIGQQGNTEAFF. CDR3 nucleotides: TGTGCCAGTAGTATAGGTCAACAGGGGAACACTGAAGCTTTCTTT.